The next 17 T cell receptor beta chains were all read from a single sample in a study of blood T cell repertoires in COVID-19. Clones were sequenced by immunoSEQ multiplex PCR, and TCRdb holds only the in-frame ones, with some missing. The sample gives 200,000 or so clones, roughly four fifths of which show up once; roughly 12% is in the top ten. The sequenced sample consisted of peripheral blood. These receptors came from a woman of 80 years or more with COVID-19, enrolled during active disease.

The CDR3 region has the DNA TGTGCCAGTAGTATAGACAGAAACAATGAGCAGTTCTTC. It is translated as CASSIDRNNEQFF. The V gene is TRBV19, the J gene TRBJ2-1, with D uncertain. V was pared by 0 bases and J by 5 bases, with 5 bases between. Looked up from germline, CDR1 is LNHDA and CDR2 is SQIVND (reference sequence). The CDR3 spans 13 residues. Variable domain in full (rest from reference TRBV19 and TRBJ2-1): DGGITQSPKYLFRKEGQNVTLSCEQNLNHDAMYWYRQDPGQGLRLIYYSQIVNDFQKGDIAEGYSVSREKKESFPLTVTSAQKNPTAFYLCASSIDRNNEQFFGPGTRLTVL.

The CDR3 sequence: CASSLDRGMGTEAFF. The CDR3 coding sequence is TGTGCCAGCAGTTTAGACAGGGGGATGGGCACTGAAGCTTTCTTT. The J gene is TRBJ1-1, the V gene TRBV28; 9 bases fit TRBD1. V was pared by 2 bases and J by 4 bases, with 5 bases of the junction left unmatched. The CDR3 consists of 15 residues. Germline-derived CDR1 and CDR2 are MDHEN and SYDVKM.

The chain is built from TRBV11-2 and TRBJ2-7; 8 positions agree with TRBD2. The CDR3 runs 18 residues. Trimming removed 3 bases from V and 2 bases from J; junction bases left unmatched: 15. CDR1 and CDR2 (germline): SGHAT, FQNNGV. CDR3 nucleotide sequence: TGTGCCAGCAGCTTGAGAAGAACGTCGGCGGGAGGCCCCTACGAGCAGTACTTC. Protein sequence: CASSLRRTSAGGPYEQYF.

On this clone itself: The same CDR3 can be traced to other DNA sequences in this sample. The chain links TRBV2 to TRBJ1-2, with D hard to call. The CDR3 consists of 13 residues. CDR1 is SNHLY, CDR2 FYNNEI, per germline. Trimming cost V 1 base and J 5 bases, with 8 bases left between them. CDR3: CASSEGGQYGYTF. CDR3 in DNA: TGTGCCAGCAGTGAAGGAGGCCAGTATGGCTACACCTTC. The full variable domain, with the rest looked up from reference TRBV2 and TRBJ1-2, is EPEVTQTPSHQVTQMGQEVILRCVPISNHLYFYWYRQILGQKVEFLVSFYNNEISEKSEIFDDQFSVERPDGSNFTLKIRSTKLEDSAMYFCASSEGGQYGYTFGSGTRLTVV.

The V and J genes are TRBV13 and TRBJ1-1, with 7 bases fitting TRBD1. The germline V gene encodes CDR1 PRHDT and CDR2 FYEKMQ (reference sequence). Trimming at V came to 5 bases and at J to 5 bases, leaving 8 bases not matched to a gene. CDR3 length: 14 amino acids. CDR3 bases: TGTGCCAGCAGCCGAGGGGGCGCGGGGACTGAAGCTTTCTTT. Its protein is CASSRGGAGTEAFF.

This chain joins TRBV7-3 and TRBJ1-2; 8 positions agree with TRBD1. The junction had 6 bases not matched to a gene; V was cut back by 6 bases and J by 6 bases. Germline values: CDR1 SGHTA, CDR2 FQGTGA. The CDR3 consists of 13 residues. The CDR3 region has the DNA TGTGCCAGCAGTTTCGACAGGGGTAATGGCTACACCTTC. It encodes CASSFDRGNGYTF.

As for this clone: At one end, the junction sequence differs from germline, possibly due to a read error. CDR3 sequence reads: CASISKIPQGNSPLHF. The CDR3 DNA reads as TGTGCTAGCATCTCTAAAATTCCACAGGGTAATTCACCCCTCCACTTT. The J gene is TRBJ1-6, the V gene TRBV7-7; weak D call: TRBD1 (6 bases). Germline V CDR1 and CDR2: SSHAT, FNYEAQ (reference sequence). The length of the CDR3 is 16 residues.

The chain links TRBV6-5 to TRBJ2-1; possibly TRBD1 for D (6 bases). Germline CDR1 MNHEY, CDR2 SVGAGI. The CDR3 runs to 14 residues. V lost 6 bases to trimming and J lost 5 bases, with 14 bases between them. In DNA, the CDR3 is TGTGCCAGCAGGGATCCAGGGGCCGACAATGAGCAGTTCTTC. Amino acids: CASRDPGADNEQFF.

The chain uses TRBV7-2 and TRBJ1-3; D not certain. Trimming stripped 1 base from V and 1 base from J, with 5 bases between. The CDR3 loop spans 14 amino acids. Germline values: CDR1 SGHTA, CDR2 FQGNSA. The CDR3 reads CASSLEISGNTIYF. CDR3 in DNA: TGTGCCAGCAGCTTAGAAATATCTGGAAACACCATATATTTT.

This sequence joins TRBV28 and TRBJ1-5; 9 bases map to TRBD1. The CDR3 covers 14 residues. V shed 2 bases, J shed 7 bases, and the junction held 3 bases outside the gene matches. Per the germline V gene, CDR1 is MDHEN and CDR2 is SYDVKM. For the CDR3, the DNA is TGTGCCAGCAGTTTACCGGACAGGGGCCAGCCCCAGCATTTT. This gives the protein CASSLPDRGQPQHF. Full variable domain (missing parts from reference TRBV28 and TRBJ1-5): DVKVTQSSRYLVKRTGEKVFLECVQDMDHENMFWYRQDPGLGLRLIYFSYDVKMKEKGDIPEGYSVSREKKERFSLILESASTNQTSMYLCASSLPDRGQPQHFGDGTRLSIL.

The chain recombines TRBV7-2 with TRBJ2-1; D possibly corresponds to TRBD1 (6 bases). The CDR3 totals 15 residues. Germline V lookup: CDR1 SGHTA, CDR2 FQGNSA. Trimming cost V 1 base and J 6 bases, with 13 bases left between them. This chain's CDR3 is CASSLVGQTFNEQFF. In DNA, the CDR3 is TGTGCCAGCAGCTTAGTGGGACAAACCTTCAATGAGCAGTTCTTC.

V and J are TRBV6-5 and TRBJ2-7; 10 bases fit TRBD1. This CDR3 region has 14 residues. Germline CDR1 is MNHEY and CDR2 is SVGAGI. Trimming cost V 7 bases and J 0 bases; bases outside gene matches: 3. The CDR3: CASTTGGFSYEQYF. Here the CDR3 DNA reads TGTGCCAGCACGACAGGGGGCTTCTCCTACGAGCAGTACTTC.

The rearrangement uses TRBV11-3 and TRBJ2-7; D uncertain. The germline V and J ends were trimmed by 0 bases and 1 base, with 10 bases remaining between them. CDR1 and CDR2 (germline): SGHNT, YENEEA. The CDR3 covers 15 residues. The CDR3 loop reads CASSLDLVWSYEQYF. CDR3 DNA: TGTGCCAGCAGCTTAGATCTAGTGTGGTCCTACGAGCAGTACTTC.

This CDR3 is CASSFTGKANYGYTF. Written as DNA, the CDR3 is TGTGCCAGCAGCTTCACAGGGAAGGCTAACTATGGCTACACCTTC. The genes are TRBV7-9 and TRBJ1-2; a possible D gene is TRBD1 (6 bases). CDR1 and CDR2 from the germline V gene are SEHNR and FQNEAQ (reference sequence). CDR3 size: 15 residues. Trimming took off 3 bases at V and 0 bases at J, with 11 bases between the two ends.

The rearrangement uses TRBV28 and TRBJ1-1; TRBD1 is a possible D gene (5 bases). Germline V gives CDR1 MDHEN, CDR2 SYDVKM. V lost 2 bases and J 2 bases, leaving 9 bases between the germline ends. The CDR3 extends over 14 amino acids. In DNA form, the CDR3 reads TGTGCCAGCAGTTTAGTCAGGGAAAACACTGAAGCTTTCTTT. Its protein product is CASSLVRENTEAFF.

This clone is a singleton in its sample. The rearrangement joins TRBV24-1 to TRBJ1-1, with D possibly TRBD1 on 6 matching bases. Trimming cost V 7 bases and J 6 bases, with 20 bases left between them. This CDR3 is built from 15 residues. CDR1 is KGHDR and CDR2 is SFDVKD in the germline V gene. CDR3: CATSPSTTGLAEAFF. Here the CDR3 DNA reads TGTGCCACCAGCCCTTCTACGACAGGTTTAGCTGAAGCTTTCTTT.

V usage is TRBV29-1 and J usage is TRBJ2-5, with a tentative D call TRBD2 (5 bases). V lost 7 bases and J 1 base, leaving 13 bases between the germline ends. Germline assignment: CDR1 SQVTM and CDR2 ANQGSEA. CDR3 length equals 13 residues. The CDR3 coding sequence is TGCAGCGGTGGATTACTAGGCCAAGAGACCCAGTACTTC. Its protein product is CSGGLLGQETQYF.